The 14 T cell receptor beta chains in this list originate from one sample, sequenced in a study of response to subunit inactivated influenza vaccine (dated by TCRdb to 2017 to 2018). The library relied on RT-PCR. The sequencer listed for this sample is Illumina HiSeq 2500. TCRdb redid the processing of the public reads, applying fastp at Q25 and MiXCR, and retained in-frame beta chains. Duplicate CDR3 protein sequences are folded into a single record with the most common DNA and genes. This sample lists fewer than 700,000 distinct CDR3 sequences; approximately 13% were detected once. The ten largest clones represent about an eighth of the sample. The sample's time point label, in plain terms: approximately 40 days after influenza vaccine administration. The sample here was PBMCs from blood, taken roughly 45 days after vaccination. All receptors come from a man in his fifties who received an inactivated influenza vaccine. Donor details come from another sample of the same person, matched by shared clones.

This clonotype showed up many times. V usage is TRBV7-2 and J usage is TRBJ2-7; the D is unclear. V lost 0 bases to trimming and J lost 2 bases, with 11 bases between them. CDR1 and CDR2 from the germline V gene are SGHTA and FQGNSA. The CDR3 is 15 amino acids. This CDR3 is CASSLASLEPYEQYF. The CDR3 DNA is TGTGCCAGCAGCTTAGCTTCTCTAGAACCCTACGAGCAGTACTTC. The whole variable domain, remainder taken from reference TRBV7-2 and TRBJ2-7, is GAGVSQSPSNKVTEKGKDVELRCDPISGHTALYWYRQSLGQGLEFLIYFQGNSAPDKSGLPSDRFSAERTGGSVSTLTIQRTQQEDSAVYLCASSLASLEPYEQYFGPGTRLTVT.

In its sample, this clonotype was seen a few times. The rearrangement uses TRBV10-3 and TRBJ1-3; a weak D match, TRBD1 (5 bases). The V gene's germline CDR1 is ENHRY and CDR2 SYGVKD. This CDR3 region has 14 residues. Trimming left V 6 bases short and J 0 bases short, with 9 bases between. For the CDR3, the DNA is TGTGCCATCAGAACAGGTGACTCTGGAAACACCATATATTTT. Translation: CAIRTGDSGNTIYF.

This clonotype has more than one count but fewer than ten. The CDR3 here is CASSLDRVSEKLFF. CDR3 sequence (DNA): TGTGCCAGCAGCTTAGACAGGGTCAGTGAAAAACTGTTTTTT. The chain carries TRBV7-2 and TRBJ1-4, with TRBD1 as a possible D gene (6 bases). This CDR3 has 14 amino acids. V lost 1 base, J lost 7 bases, and 10 bases lay in between. The germline V gene encodes CDR1 SGHTA and CDR2 FQGNSA.

The rearrangement joins TRBV5-1 to TRBJ2-3; D is ambiguous. This CDR3 spans 14 amino acids. Germline-derived CDR1 and CDR2 are SGHRS and YFSETQ. The germline V and J ends were trimmed by 0 bases and 2 bases, with 7 bases remaining between them. The DNA for the CDR3 is TGCGCCAGCAGCTTGGACTCCATCACAGATACGCAGTATTTT. Translated: CASSLDSITDTQYF. Full variable domain (outside the CDR3, taken from reference TRBV5-1 and TRBJ2-3): KAGVTQTPRYLIKTRGQQVTLSCSPISGHRSVSWYQQTPGQGLQFLFEYFSETQRNKGNFPGRFSGRQFSNSRSEMNVSTLELGDSALYLCASSLDSITDTQYFGPGTRLTVL.

The genes are TRBV19 and TRBJ2-2; 8 bases fit TRBD1. Trimming took 7 bases from V and 0 from J; bases not matched to a gene: 4. The CDR3 spans 15 residues. Germline CDR1 LNHDA, CDR2 SQIVND (reference sequence). Written as DNA, the CDR3 is TGTGCCAGTACCCCGGACAGGGCGAACACCGGGGAGCTGTTTTTT. Its translation is CASTPDRANTGELFF.

This clonotype was found many times. Germline and junction disagree at one end, which may indicate a read error. The chain links TRBV6-1 to TRBJ2-7, with 9 nucleotides matching TRBD1. CDR3 length equals 14 residues. The V gene's germline CDR1 is MNHNS and CDR2 SASEGT. The CDR3 DNA sequence: TGCGCCAGCAGGACGGGACAGGGATCCTACGAGCAGTACTTC. Its protein is CASRTGQGSYEQYF.

This clonotype turned up a few times. The chain links TRBV7-9 to TRBJ2-1, with no clear D. The CDR3 length is 13 residues. CDR1 is SEHNR, CDR2 FQNEAQ, per germline (reference sequence). Deletions cut 1 base from V and 5 bases from J, with 6 bases between. Here the CDR3 DNA reads TGTGCCAGCAGCTTAGATTTTGACAATGAGCAGTTCTTC. This sequence encodes CASSLDFDNEQFF.

V and J are TRBV7-2 and TRBJ1-1; tentative D call: TRBD1 (5 bases). The CDR3 loop spans 12 amino acids. V lost 1 base and J 9 bases, leaving 9 bases between the germline ends. CDR1 SGHTA and CDR2 FQGNSA come from the germline V gene. The CDR3 coding sequence is TGTGCCAGCAGCTTAGATGCGGGGCAAGCTTTCTTT. Protein sequence: CASSLDAGQAFF.

The table lists this clonotype with a few counts. The gene calls are TRBV5-1 and TRBJ1-6; D may be TRBD1 (6 bases). Trimming pared 4 bases from V and 6 bases from J, leaving 11 bases between. The germline V gene encodes CDR1 SGHRS and CDR2 YFSETQ. CDR3 length equals 14 residues. Here the CDR3 reads CASSIEDSNSPLHF. The DNA of the CDR3 is TGCGCCAGCAGCATTGAGGACAGTAATTCACCCCTCCACTTT.

At least ten counts were recorded for this clonotype. The chain employs TRBV28 and TRBJ2-1, with D perhaps being TRBD1 or TRBD2 (5 bases each). Germline V gives CDR1 MDHEN, CDR2 SYDVKM. V lost 6 bases and J 8 bases, leaving 14 bases between the germline ends. This CDR3 spans 13 amino acids. The CDR3 sequence is CASRRGPRYEQFF. CDR3 sequence (DNA): TGTGCCAGCAGACGGGGCCCGAGGTATGAGCAGTTCTTC.

V usage is TRBV7-2 and J usage is TRBJ2-1, with D perhaps given as TRBD1 or TRBD2 (5 bases each). Germline CDR1 and CDR2: SGHTA and FQGNSA. The length of the CDR3 is 16 residues. V was pared by 3 bases and J by 1 base, with 13 bases between. The CDR3 is CASSLDGALSYNEQFF. Here the CDR3 DNA reads TGTGCCAGCAGCTTGGACGGGGCCTTATCCTACAATGAGCAGTTCTTC. Together with reference TRBV7-2 and TRBJ2-1, the CDR3 gives the full variable domain: GAGVSQSPSNKVTEKGKDVELRCDPISGHTALYWYRQSLGQGLEFLIYFQGNSAPDKSGLPSDRFSAERTGGSVSTLTIQRTQQEDSAVYLCASSLDGALSYNEQFFGPGTRLTVL.

The chain has TRBV11-2 and TRBJ2-7; possible D gene TRBD2, 6 bases. This CDR3 contains 15 residues. Trimming stripped 7 bases from V and 0 bases from J, with 16 bases between. The germline V gene encodes CDR1 SGHAT and CDR2 FQNNGV. CDR3 DNA: TGTGCCAGCACTCCGGGGGTGGGGTTCTCCTACGAGCAGTACTTC. It translates to CASTPGVGFSYEQYF. Drawing the rest from reference TRBV11-2 and TRBJ2-7, the complete variable domain is EAGVAQSPRYKIIEKRQSVAFWCNPISGHATLYWYQQILGQGPKLLIQFQNNGVVDDSQLPKDRFSAERLKGVDSTLKIQPAKLEDSAVYLCASTPGVGFSYEQYFGPGTRLTVT.

The chain carries TRBV10-3 and TRBJ2-1, with 12 bases that match TRBD2. This CDR3 comprises 13 residues. From germline, CDR1 is ENHRY and CDR2 SYGVKD. V lost 10 bases, J lost 6 bases, and 4 bases stayed unmatched. In DNA, the CDR3 is TGTGCCACCGGACTAGCGGGGAGCAATGAGCAGTTCTTC. It yields the protein CATGLAGSNEQFF.

This clonotype was detected a few times. The V and J genes are TRBV12-3 or TRBV12-4 and TRBJ1-6; D gene unclear. This CDR3 spans 12 amino acids. The V end was cut by 2 bases, the J end by 9 bases, with 5 bases between. CDR3 residues: CASSLRASPLHF. For the CDR3, the DNA is TGTGCCAGCAGTTTACGGGCTTCACCCCTCCACTTT.